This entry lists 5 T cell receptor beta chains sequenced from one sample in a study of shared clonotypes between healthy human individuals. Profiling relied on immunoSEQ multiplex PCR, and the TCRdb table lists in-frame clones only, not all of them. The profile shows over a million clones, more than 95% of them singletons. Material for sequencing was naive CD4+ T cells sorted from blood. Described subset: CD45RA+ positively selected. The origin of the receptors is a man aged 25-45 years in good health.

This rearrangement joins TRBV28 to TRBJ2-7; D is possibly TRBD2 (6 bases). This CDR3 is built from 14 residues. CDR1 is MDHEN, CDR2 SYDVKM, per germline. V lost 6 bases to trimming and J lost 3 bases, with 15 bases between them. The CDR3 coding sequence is TGTGCCAGCAGGGAGGGGCGGGCTAGCTACGAGCAGTACTTC. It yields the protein CASREGRASYEQYF.

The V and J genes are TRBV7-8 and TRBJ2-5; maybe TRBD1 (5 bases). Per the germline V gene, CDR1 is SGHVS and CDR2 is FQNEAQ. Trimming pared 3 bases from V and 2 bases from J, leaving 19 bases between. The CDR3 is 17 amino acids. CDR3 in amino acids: CASSLYPVGHSQETQYF. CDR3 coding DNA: TGTGCCAGCAGCTTGTACCCGGTGGGGCACAGTCAAGAGACCCAGTACTTC.

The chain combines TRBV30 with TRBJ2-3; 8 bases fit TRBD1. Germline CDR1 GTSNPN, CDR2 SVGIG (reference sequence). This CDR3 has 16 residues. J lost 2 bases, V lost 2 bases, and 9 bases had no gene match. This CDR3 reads CAWSPPRGQVTDTQYF. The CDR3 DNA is TGTGCCTGGAGTCCTCCTAGGGGACAGGTCACAGATACGCAGTATTTT.

This chain's CDR3 is CASSPQTGKTGELFF. CDR3 nucleotides: TGTGCCAGCTCACCCCAGACAGGAAAGACCGGGGAGCTGTTTTTT. V usage is TRBV18 and J usage is TRBJ2-2, with a possible D match to TRBD1 (6 bases). V was shortened by 3 bases and J by 5 bases, with 13 bases between the two germline ends. There are 15 residues in the CDR3. CDR1 and CDR2 (germline): KGHSH, LQKENI.

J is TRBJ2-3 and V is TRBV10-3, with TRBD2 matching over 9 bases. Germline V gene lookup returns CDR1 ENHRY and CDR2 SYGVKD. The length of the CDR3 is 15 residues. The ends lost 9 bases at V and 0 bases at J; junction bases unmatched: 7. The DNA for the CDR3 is TGTGCCATTAAGACTAGCGGCTCTAGCACAGATACGCAGTATTTT. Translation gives CAIKTSGSSTDTQYF.